This T cell receptor beta chain was recovered during a study of control samples from healthy donors and cancer patients. CDR3 length: 14 amino acids. Trimming stripped 5 bases from V and 2 bases from J, with 12 bases between. Germline assignment: CDR1 MDHEN and CDR2 SYDVKM. The method was immunoSEQ multiplex PCR; TCRdb's version includes in-frame clones alone and lacks a portion of them. The repertoire holds 94,000 or so clones, with about four fifths as singletons. Sequenced: PBMCs. This chain links TRBV28 with TRBJ1-1; D unclear. The receptor comes from a man in his sixties or seventies with lung cancer. DNA for the CDR3: TGTGCCAGCAGTAATGGACTTCCAAACACTGAAGCTTTCTTT. Amino acid sequence: CASSNGLPNTEAFF.